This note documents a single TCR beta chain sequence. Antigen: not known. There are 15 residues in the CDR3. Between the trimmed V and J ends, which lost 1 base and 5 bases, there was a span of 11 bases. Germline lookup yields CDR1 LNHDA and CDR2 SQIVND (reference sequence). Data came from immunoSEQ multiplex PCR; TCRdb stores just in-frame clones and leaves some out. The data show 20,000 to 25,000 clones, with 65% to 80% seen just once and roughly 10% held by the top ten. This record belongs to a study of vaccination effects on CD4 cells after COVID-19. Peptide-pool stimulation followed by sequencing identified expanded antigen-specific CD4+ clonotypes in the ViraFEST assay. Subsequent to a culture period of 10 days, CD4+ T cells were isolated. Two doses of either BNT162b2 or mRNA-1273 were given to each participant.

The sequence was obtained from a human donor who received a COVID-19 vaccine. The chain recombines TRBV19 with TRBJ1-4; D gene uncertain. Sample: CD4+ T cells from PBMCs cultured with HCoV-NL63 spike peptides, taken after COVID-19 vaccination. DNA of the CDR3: TGTGCCAGTAGTATAGTAACAGTAGGAAATGAAAAACTGTTTTTT. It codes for CASSIVTVGNEKLFF.